The clone carrying this T cell receptor (beta chain) was seen just once. This record comes from a study of blood T cell repertoires in COVID-19. Study background: COVID-19 samples from acute and convalescent phases originated in the United States, Italy and Spain. T cells, B-cell-depleted T cells, or PBMCs supplied cDNA or gDNA.

Profiling relied on immunoSEQ multiplex PCR, and the TCRdb table lists in-frame clones only, not all of them. Among some 250,000 clones listed, 90% to 95% were seen once. This study enrolled people aged roughly 18 to 90 from roughly 24 US geographic areas. Germline lookup yields CDR1 SEHNR and CDR2 FQNEAQ (reference sequence). The CDR3 loop spans 15 amino acids. The V end lost 5 bases, the J end lost 2 bases, and 14 bases lay between the germline ends. The source of this sequence is a human donor in a cohort exposed to, infected with or recovered from COVID-19 (not recorded which). The donor label of this sample is uncertain. The genes are TRBV7-9 and TRBJ2-3; TRBD2 might be the D (6 bases). The specimen sequenced was PBMCs or T cells enriched from blood (not recorded which). The CDR3 protein is CASSLGTFLTDTQYF. The CDR3, as DNA: TGTGCCAGCAGCCTCGGGACTTTCCTCACAGATACGCAGTATTTT. Full variable domain (remainder filled in from reference TRBV7-9 and TRBJ2-3): DTGVSQNPRHKITKRGQNVTFRCDPISEHNRLYWYRQTLGQGPEFLTYFQNEAQLEKSRLLSDRFSAERPKGSFSTLEIQRTEQGDSAMYLCASSLGTFLTDTQYFGPGTRLTVL.